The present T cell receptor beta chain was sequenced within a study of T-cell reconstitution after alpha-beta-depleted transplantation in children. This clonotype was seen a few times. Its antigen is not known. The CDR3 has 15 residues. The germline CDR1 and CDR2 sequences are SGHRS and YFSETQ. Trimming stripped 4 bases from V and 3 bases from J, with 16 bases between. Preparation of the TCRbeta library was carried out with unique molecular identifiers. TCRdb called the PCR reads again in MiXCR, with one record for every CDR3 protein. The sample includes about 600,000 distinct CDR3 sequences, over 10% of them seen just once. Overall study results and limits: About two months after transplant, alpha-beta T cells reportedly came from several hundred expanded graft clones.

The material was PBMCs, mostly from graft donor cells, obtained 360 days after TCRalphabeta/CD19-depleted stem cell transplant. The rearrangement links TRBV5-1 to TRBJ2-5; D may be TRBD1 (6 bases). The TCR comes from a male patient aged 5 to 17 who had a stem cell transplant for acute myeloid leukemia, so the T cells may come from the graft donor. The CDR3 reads CASSREQGPEETQYF. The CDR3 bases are TGCGCCAGCAGCCGAGAACAGGGCCCGGAAGAGACCCAGTACTTC.